The present TCR beta chain was sequenced within a study of patients and donors after allogeneic stem cell transplantation. V was pared by 3 bases and J by 2 bases, with 12 bases between. The CDR3 runs 15 residues. Germline CDR1 reads MGHRA; CDR2 reads YSYEKL. TCRdb fed the RT-PCR reads into MiXCR, producing one record per CDR3 protein. The sample contains roughly 140,000 distinct CDR3 sequences, 30% to 45% of which appear only once. This receptor was identified in a human donor who was either an allogeneic HSCT recipient or a stem cell or donor lymphocyte infusion donor (not recorded which). It is not recorded whose cells these are; they may come from a transplant donor. V and J are TRBV4-1 and TRBJ2-3; D tentatively reads TRBD1 or TRBD2 (5 bases each). Sequenced material: blood, either unsorted or a sorted T cell fraction (not recorded which). The CDR3 nucleotides are TGCGCCAGCAGCCAGGGACCCATGCCCACAGATACGCAGTATTTT. Translation gives CASSQGPMPTDTQYF.